This T cell receptor beta chain was observed in a study of CD8 T cells in Susac syndrome. TCR beta sequences were obtained from blood CD8+ and CD4+ T cells. Relapsing-remitting disease, either stable or active, was present in the treatment-naive patients who were the multiple sclerosis controls. TEMRA cells were enriched by FACS, and CD4+ and CD8+ T cells were negatively isolated. Random hexamers served to reverse transcribe roughly 0.5 to 1 ug RNA. An immunoSEQ multiplex PCR generated amplified TCR beta CDR3 products spanning 54 Vbeta and 13 Jbeta. TCRdb reprocessed the immunoSEQ multiplex PCR reads with MiXCR, giving one entry per CDR3 protein. The data hold about 140,000 distinct CDR3 sequences, with roughly 96% observed a single time. CDR1 and CDR2 from the germline V gene are SGDLS and YYNGEE. CDR3 length: 14 amino acids. Between the trimmed V and J ends, which lost 3 bases and 6 bases, there was a span of 13 bases.

What was sequenced was CD4+ T cells from PBMCs. V is TRBV9 and J is TRBJ2-1, with D perhaps matching TRBD1 or TRBD2 (5 bases each). The TCR originated in a human donor with multiple sclerosis. CDR3 region: CASSAGTGSNEQFF. The CDR3 DNA is TGTGCCAGCAGCGCCGGGACGGGGTCCAATGAGCAGTTCTTC.